The clone carrying this TCR beta chain was detected only a few times. The antigen remains undetermined. Between the trimmed V and J ends, which lost 1 base and 1 base, there was a span of 14 bases. The length of the CDR3 is 16 residues. The germline V gene encodes CDR1 MGHRA and CDR2 YSYEKL. This entry comes from a study of CD8 T cells in ankylosing spondylitis. Findings and caveats of the study: Reportedly, disease-linked clones are significantly enriched in ankylosing spondylitis patients' matched synovial fluid. Past research had described some motif variants in reactive arthritis synovial fluid and blood. The study identified a TCR beta motif of under ten highly homologous variants that appeared characteristic of ankylosing spondylitis blood.

Library preparation for TCR beta used quantitative 5'-RACE with molecular barcodes. TCRdb ran MiXCR on the 5' RACE reads and lists one entry per CDR3 protein. The sample contains 200,000 to 250,000 distinct CDR3 sequences, about 10% of which appear only once. What was sequenced was blood, either unsorted or a sorted T cell fraction (not recorded which). This TCR came from a male donor with ankylosing spondylitis or in good health (not recorded which). The chain is built from TRBV4-1 and TRBJ2-7, with D unresolved. CDR3 nucleotide sequence: TGCGCCAGCAGCCAAGTGAGCCCTGCTGGGTCCTACGAGCAGTACTTC. Protein sequence: CASSQVSPAGSYEQYF.